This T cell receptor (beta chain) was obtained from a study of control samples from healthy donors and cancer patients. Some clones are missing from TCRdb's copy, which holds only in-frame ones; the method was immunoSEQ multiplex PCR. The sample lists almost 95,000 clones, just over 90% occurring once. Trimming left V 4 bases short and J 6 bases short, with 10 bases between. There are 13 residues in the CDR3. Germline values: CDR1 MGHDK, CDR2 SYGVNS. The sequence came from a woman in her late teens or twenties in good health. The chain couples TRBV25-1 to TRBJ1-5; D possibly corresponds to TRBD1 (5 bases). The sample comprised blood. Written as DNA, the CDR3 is TGTGCCAGCAGTGGACAGACGGGTCAGCCCCAGCATTTT. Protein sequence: CASSGQTGQPQHF.